The source of this T cell receptor (beta chain) is a study of glioma-infiltrating T cells after dendritic cell vaccination. The germline V and J ends were trimmed by 0 bases and 2 bases, with 17 bases remaining between them. CDR1 SGDLS and CDR2 YYNGEE come from the germline V gene. The CDR3 runs 17 residues. The study's findings and limits: TCR clonality showed no direct relationship with survival. Patients with more pretreatment TILs had longer time to progression and survival.

As to this clone: Antigen: not known.

Up to 2 ug genomic DNA was used for TCRB CDR3 amplification. Method: immunoSEQ multiplex PCR; TCRdb's copy keeps in-frame clones and lacks some. The profile shows 80,000 to 100,000 clones, roughly 83% of them singletons. The clonotype comes from a human donor with glioblastoma. This chain joins TRBV9 and TRBJ1-2; D not certain. The sequenced sample was blood, obtained before dendritic cell vaccination. The chain's CDR3 is CASSVEPSAALNYGYTF. For the CDR3, the DNA is TGTGCCAGCAGCGTAGAACCGTCGGCAGCGCTAAACTATGGCTACACCTTC.